The 9 T cell receptor beta chains below come from one sample, sequenced in a study of shared clonotypes between healthy human individuals. Positive CCR7 selection of CD45RO-negative cells yielded the naive CD8 cells, and terminally differentiated effector memory CD45RA+ cells were excluded. The table came from immunoSEQ multiplex PCR; TCRdb's copy has only in-frame clones and leaves some out. The table lists about 680,000 clones, under 95% of them singletons, with about 24% in the top ten. Sequencing input: naive CD8+ T cells sorted from blood. These receptors originate from a man aged 25-40 years in good health.

This chain connects TRBV9 to TRBJ2-5; D might be TRBD1 or TRBD2, each matching 6 bases. V gave up 0 bases and J gave up 4 bases, with 22 bases separating them. CDR3 length equals 18 residues. Germline CDR1 reads SGDLS; CDR2 reads YYNGEE. This CDR3 reads CASSVDGLGGAGRETQYF. The CDR3 DNA reads as TGTGCCAGCAGCGTAGACGGGCTCGGGGGCGCCGGTCGAGAGACCCAGTACTTC.

This clone was seen only once. The rearrangement uses TRBV7-2 and TRBJ2-7; D remains ambiguous. Trimming removed 8 bases from V and 3 bases from J, with 14 bases in between. CDR3 length equals 13 residues. Germline CDR1 is SGHTA and CDR2 is FQGNSA. The CDR3 DNA reads as TGTGCCAGCTCCCCCTACTTGGGCTACGAGCAGTACTTC. Protein: CASSPYLGYEQYF.

The rearrangement uses TRBV7-8 and TRBJ2-7, with 8 bases aligning to TRBD1. Germline CDR1 is SGHVS and CDR2 is FQNEAQ. CDR3 length equals 16 residues. V shed 0 bases and J 2 bases; nucleotides not matched to a gene: 6. The CDR3 coding sequence is TGTGCCAGCAGCTTAGCAGGGACAGGCGAAGCCTACGAGCAGTACTTC. Its translation: CASSLAGTGEAYEQYF.

This clone was recorded only once. This chain connects TRBV5-4 to TRBJ2-7, with D possibly matching TRBD2 (5 bases). Per the germline V gene, CDR1 is SGHNT and CDR2 is YYREEE (reference sequence). Trimming took off 5 bases at V and 0 bases at J, with 12 bases between the two ends. CDR3 length: 14 amino acids. As DNA, the CDR3 is TGTGCCAGCAGATCAAGCGGAAGCTCCTACGAGCAGTACTTC. As protein: CASRSSGSSYEQYF.

This chain connects TRBV4-1 to TRBJ2-7; 11 bases are a match to TRBD2. CDR3 length equals 15 residues. After removal of 5 bases from V and 5 bases from J, the junction contained 8 bases not matched to a gene. Germline V gives CDR1 MGHRA, CDR2 YSYEKL. The CDR3 DNA is TGCGCCAGCAGCTTAGGACTAGCGGGTGAGGACGAGCAGTACTTC. This translates into CASSLGLAGEDEQYF.

The chain recombines TRBV27 with TRBJ2-7; D perhaps matches TRBD2 (6 bases). CDR3 size: 11 residues. The germline V gene encodes CDR1 MNHEY and CDR2 SMNVEV (reference sequence). V was trimmed by 6 bases and J by 7 bases, leaving 10 bases between them. The CDR3 loop is CASRGGGEQYF. The CDR3 region has the DNA TGTGCCAGCAGGGGGGGTGGGGAGCAGTACTTC.

This clone was observed a few times. The identical CDR3 is also encoded by other nucleotide sequences in the sample. The gene calls are TRBV5-6 and TRBJ1-1; D is unclear. The CDR3 runs to 12 residues. Germline V gene sequence: CDR1 SGHDT, CDR2 YYEEEE. Trimming took 0 bases from V and 3 from J, leaving 3 bases between them. CDR3 DNA sequence: TGTGCCAGCAGCTTGGGGGACACTGAAGCTTTCTTT. Residues: CASSLGDTEAFF.

The chain recombines TRBV5-1 with TRBJ2-7; unclear D gene. The CDR3 has 14 residues. Germline assignment: CDR1 SGHRS and CDR2 YFSETQ. Trimming left V 0 bases short and J 0 bases short, with 7 bases between. Written as DNA, the CDR3 is TGCGCCAGCAGCTTGGTCGACCCCTCCTACGAGCAGTACTTC. Its protein is CASSLVDPSYEQYF.

This chain uses TRBV9 with TRBJ2-1, with D perhaps matching TRBD1 (6 bases). Germline V gives CDR1 SGDLS, CDR2 YYNGEE. The CDR3 has 14 residues. The V and J ends lost 8 bases and 8 bases respectively, with 20 bases between them. The CDR3, as DNA: TGTGCCAGTGGGACACCTTATCCTGGCGATGAGCAGTTCTTC. Translating gives CASGTPYPGDEQFF.